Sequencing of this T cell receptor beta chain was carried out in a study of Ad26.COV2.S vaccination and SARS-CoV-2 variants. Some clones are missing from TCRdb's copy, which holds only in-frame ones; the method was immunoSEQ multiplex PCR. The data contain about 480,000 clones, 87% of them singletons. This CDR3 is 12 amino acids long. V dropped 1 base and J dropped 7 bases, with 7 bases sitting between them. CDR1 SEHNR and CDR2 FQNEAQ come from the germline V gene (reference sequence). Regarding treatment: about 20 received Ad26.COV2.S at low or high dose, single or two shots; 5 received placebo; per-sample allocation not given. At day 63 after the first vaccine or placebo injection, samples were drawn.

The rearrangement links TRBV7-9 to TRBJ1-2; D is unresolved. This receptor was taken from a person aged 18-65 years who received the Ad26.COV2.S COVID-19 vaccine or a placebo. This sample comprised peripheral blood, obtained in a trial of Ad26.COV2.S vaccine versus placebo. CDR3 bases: TGTGCCAGCAGCTTAGTAGGAGGTGGCTACACCTTC. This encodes CASSLVGGGYTF.